The clone carrying this T cell receptor beta chain qualifies as medium-sized. The antigen is undetermined. Cells sorted as Tregs were CD4+, CD25+ and CD127-/low. Adaptor-ligated barcode primers were used to amplify TRBV12-4/TRBJ1-2 clonotypes. MiXCR, applied by TCRdb to the multiplex PCR reads, yields one record per CDR3 protein. Of over 2,000 distinct CDR3 sequences listed, around a sixth are singletons. Findings of the study overall: The TCR gene usage of tumor memory CD4+ T cells clustered together with blood and lymph node memory CD4+ cells and with lymph node naive CD4+ cells. Tumor Tregs overlapped most with tumor, then blood, naive CD4+ cells.

There are 16 residues in the CDR3. The V end was cut by 5 bases, the J end by 4 bases, with 20 bases between. The chain joins TRBV12-3 or TRBV12-4 to TRBJ1-2; D not resolved. The sequence was obtained from a female donor with breast cancer. Sequencing used Tregs sorted from blood. This CDR3 is CASSPHGGSSGYGYTF. CDR3 bases: TGTGCCAGCAGTCCTCATGGAGGCAGCAGCGGCTATGGCTACACCTTC.